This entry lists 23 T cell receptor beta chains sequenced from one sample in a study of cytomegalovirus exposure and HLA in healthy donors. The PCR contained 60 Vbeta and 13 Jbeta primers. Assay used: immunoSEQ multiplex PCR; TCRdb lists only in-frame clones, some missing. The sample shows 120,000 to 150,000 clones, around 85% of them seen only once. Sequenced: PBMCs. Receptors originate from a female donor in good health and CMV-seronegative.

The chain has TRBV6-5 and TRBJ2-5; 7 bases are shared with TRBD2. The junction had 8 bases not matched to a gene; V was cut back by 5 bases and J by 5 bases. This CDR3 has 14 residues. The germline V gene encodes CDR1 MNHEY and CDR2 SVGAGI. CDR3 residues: CASSGRALWETQYF. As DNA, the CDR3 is TGTGCCAGCAGTGGGAGGGCCCTCTGGGAGACCCAGTACTTC.

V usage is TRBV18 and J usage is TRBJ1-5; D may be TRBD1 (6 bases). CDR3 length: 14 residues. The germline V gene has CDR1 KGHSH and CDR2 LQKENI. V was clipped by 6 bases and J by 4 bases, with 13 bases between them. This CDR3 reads CASSLRQDNQPQHF. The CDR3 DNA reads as TGTGCCAGCTCCCTGAGACAGGATAATCAGCCCCAGCATTTT.

The CDR3 is CASSLVTGVSNQPQHF. The DNA of the CDR3 is TGTGCCAGCAGCTTAGTAACAGGCGTCAGCAATCAGCCCCAGCATTTT. The chain has TRBV11-2 and TRBJ1-5; tentative D call: TRBD1 (5 bases). The CDR3 is made up of 16 amino acids. The V gene's germline CDR1 is SGHAT and CDR2 FQNNGV. The germline V and J ends were trimmed by 1 base and 1 base, with 11 bases remaining between them.

CDR3 coding DNA: TGTGCCAGCAACCGAGGGGGCCAGGACATTAATCAGCCCCAGCATTTT. It translates to CASNRGGQDINQPQHF. V is TRBV6-6 and J is TRBJ1-5, with 7 bases identical to TRBD1. Germline assignment: CDR1 MNHNY and CDR2 SVGAGI (reference sequence). The trim removed 7 bases at V and 4 bases at J, leaving 13 bases unmatched. The CDR3 contains 16 residues.

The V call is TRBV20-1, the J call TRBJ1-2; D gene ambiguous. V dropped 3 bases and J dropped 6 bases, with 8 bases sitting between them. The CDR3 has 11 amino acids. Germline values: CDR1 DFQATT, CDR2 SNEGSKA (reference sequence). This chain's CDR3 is CSASRTDGYTF. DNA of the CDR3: TGCAGTGCTAGTCGAACAGATGGCTACACCTTC.

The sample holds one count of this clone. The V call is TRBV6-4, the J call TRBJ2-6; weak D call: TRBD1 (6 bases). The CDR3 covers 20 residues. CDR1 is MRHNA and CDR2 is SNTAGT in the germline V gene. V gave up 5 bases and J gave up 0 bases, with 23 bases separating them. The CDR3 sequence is CASSPLYYPGQSSGANVLTF. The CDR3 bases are TGTGCCAGCAGTCCTCTCTACTACCCCGGACAGAGCTCTGGGGCCAACGTCCTGACTTTC.

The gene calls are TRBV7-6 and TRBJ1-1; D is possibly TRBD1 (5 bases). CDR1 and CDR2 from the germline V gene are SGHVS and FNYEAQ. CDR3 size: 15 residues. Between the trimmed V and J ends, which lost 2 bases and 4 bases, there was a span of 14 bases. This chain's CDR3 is CASSLYGGGSTEAFF. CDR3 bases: TGTGCCAGCAGCTTATATGGGGGAGGGAGCACTGAAGCTTTCTTT.

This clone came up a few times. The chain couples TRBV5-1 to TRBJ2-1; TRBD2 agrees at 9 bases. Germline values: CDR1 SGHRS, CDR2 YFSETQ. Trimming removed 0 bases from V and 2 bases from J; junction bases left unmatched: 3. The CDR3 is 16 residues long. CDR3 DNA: TGCGCCAGCAGCTTGGTGGCTAGCGGGGCCTACAATGAGCAGTTCTTC. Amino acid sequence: CASSLVASGAYNEQFF.

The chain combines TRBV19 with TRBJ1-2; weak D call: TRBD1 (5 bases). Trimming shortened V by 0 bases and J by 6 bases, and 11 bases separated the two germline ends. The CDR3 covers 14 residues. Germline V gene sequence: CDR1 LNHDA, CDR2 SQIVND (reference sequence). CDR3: CASSIEGALDGYTF. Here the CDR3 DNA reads TGTGCCAGTAGTATAGAAGGGGCGCTGGATGGCTACACCTTC.

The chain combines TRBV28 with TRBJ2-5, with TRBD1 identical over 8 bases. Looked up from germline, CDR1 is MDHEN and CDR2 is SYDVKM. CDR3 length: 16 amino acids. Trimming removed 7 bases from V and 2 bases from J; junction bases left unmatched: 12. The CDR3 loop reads CASTRGAGGFQETQYF. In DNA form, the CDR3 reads TGTGCCAGCACCAGAGGGGCAGGGGGCTTTCAAGAGACCCAGTACTTC.

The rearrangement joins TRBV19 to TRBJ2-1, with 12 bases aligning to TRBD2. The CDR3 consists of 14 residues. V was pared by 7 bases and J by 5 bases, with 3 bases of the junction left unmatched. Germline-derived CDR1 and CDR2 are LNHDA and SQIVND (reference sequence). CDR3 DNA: TGTGCCAGTACCTGGACTAGCGGGAACAATGAGCAGTTCTTC. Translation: CASTWTSGNNEQFF.

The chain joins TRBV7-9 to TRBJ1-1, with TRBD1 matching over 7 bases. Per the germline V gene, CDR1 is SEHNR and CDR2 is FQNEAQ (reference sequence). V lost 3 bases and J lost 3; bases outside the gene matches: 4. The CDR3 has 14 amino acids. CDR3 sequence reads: CASSLFGQDTEAFF. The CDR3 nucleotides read TGTGCCAGCAGCTTGTTCGGACAGGACACTGAAGCTTTCTTT.

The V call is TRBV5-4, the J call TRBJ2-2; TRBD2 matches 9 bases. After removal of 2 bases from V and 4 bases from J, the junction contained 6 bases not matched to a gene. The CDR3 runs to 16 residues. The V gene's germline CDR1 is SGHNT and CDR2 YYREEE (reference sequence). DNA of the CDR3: TGTGCCAGCAGCTTCGGAGCGGGAGGCGGCACCGGGGAGCTGTTTTTT. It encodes CASSFGAGGGTGELFF.

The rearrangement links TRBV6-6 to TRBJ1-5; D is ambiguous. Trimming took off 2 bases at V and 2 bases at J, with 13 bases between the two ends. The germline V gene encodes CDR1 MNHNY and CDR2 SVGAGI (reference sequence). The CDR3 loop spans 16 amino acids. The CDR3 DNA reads TGTGCCAGCAGTTACGGCCGGGATAAGGGCAATCAGCCCCAGCATTTT. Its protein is CASSYGRDKGNQPQHF.

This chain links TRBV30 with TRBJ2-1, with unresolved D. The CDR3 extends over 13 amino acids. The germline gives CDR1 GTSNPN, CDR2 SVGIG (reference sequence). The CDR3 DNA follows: TGTGCACGAGGCTACCGTGGTGCCAATGAGCAGTTCTTC. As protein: CARGYRGANEQFF. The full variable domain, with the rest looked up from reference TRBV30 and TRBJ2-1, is SQTIHQWPATLVQPVGSPLSLECTVEGTSNPNLYWYRQAAGRGLQLLFYSVGIGQISSEVPQNLSASRPQDRQFILSSKKLLLSDSGFYLCARGYRGANEQFFGPGTRLTVL.

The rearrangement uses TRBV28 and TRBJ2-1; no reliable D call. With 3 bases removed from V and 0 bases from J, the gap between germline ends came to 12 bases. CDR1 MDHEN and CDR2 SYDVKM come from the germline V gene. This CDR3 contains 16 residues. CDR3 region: CASSLVQLSSYNEQFF. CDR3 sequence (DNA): TGTGCCAGCAGTTTGGTGCAACTTTCCTCCTACAATGAGCAGTTCTTC.

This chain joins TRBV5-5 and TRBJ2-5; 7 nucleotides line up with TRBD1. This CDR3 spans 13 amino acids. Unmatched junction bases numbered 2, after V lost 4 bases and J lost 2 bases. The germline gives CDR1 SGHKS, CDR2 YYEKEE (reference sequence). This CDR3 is CASSRGLQETQYF. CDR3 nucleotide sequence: TGTGCCAGCAGCAGGGGGCTACAAGAGACCCAGTACTTC. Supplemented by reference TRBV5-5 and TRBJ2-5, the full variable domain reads DAGVTQSPTHLIKTRGQQVTLRCSPISGHKSVSWYQQVLGQGPQFIFQYYEKEERGRGNFPDRFSARQFPNYSSELNVNALLLGDSALYLCASSRGLQETQYFGPGTRLLVL.

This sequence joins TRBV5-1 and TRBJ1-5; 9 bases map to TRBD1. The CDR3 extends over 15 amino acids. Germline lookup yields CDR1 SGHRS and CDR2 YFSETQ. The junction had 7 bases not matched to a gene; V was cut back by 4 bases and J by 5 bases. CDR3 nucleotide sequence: TGCGCCAGCAGCCCAGGGACAGGGAGGCATCAGCCCCAGCATTTT. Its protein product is CASSPGTGRHQPQHF.

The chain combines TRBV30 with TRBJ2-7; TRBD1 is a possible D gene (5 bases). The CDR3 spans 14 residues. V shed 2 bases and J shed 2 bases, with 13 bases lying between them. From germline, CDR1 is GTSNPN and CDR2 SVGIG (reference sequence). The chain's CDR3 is CAWSTLQTAYEQYF. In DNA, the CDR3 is TGTGCCTGGAGTACCCTTCAGACAGCCTACGAGCAGTACTTC.

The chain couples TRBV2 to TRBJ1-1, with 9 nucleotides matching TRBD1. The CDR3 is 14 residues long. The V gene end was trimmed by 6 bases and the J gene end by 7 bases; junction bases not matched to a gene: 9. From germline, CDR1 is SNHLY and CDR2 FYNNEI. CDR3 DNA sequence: TGTGCCAGCAGCCCGGACAGGGGACGGGGTGAAGCTTTCTTT. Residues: CASSPDRGRGEAFF.

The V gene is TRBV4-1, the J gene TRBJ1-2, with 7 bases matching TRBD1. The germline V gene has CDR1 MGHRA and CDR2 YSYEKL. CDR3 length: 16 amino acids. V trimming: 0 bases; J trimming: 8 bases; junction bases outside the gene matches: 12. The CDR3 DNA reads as TGCGCCAGCAGCCAAGATCGGATAGGGGGCTCGCGGGGCTACACCTTC. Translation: CASSQDRIGGSRGYTF.

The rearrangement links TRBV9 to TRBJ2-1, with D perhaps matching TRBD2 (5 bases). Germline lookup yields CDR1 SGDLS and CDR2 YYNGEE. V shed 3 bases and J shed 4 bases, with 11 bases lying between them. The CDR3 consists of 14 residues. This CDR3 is CASSAATSYNEQFF. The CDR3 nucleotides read TGTGCCAGCAGCGCAGCTACTAGTTACAATGAGCAGTTCTTC.

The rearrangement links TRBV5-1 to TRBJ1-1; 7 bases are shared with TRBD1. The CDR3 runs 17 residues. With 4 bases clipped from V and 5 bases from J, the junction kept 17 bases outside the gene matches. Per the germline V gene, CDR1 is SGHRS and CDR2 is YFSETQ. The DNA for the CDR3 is TGCGCCAGCAGCATCCGACAGGGAGGCTTCGTAAGGACTGAAGCTTTCTTT. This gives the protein CASSIRQGGFVRTEAFF.